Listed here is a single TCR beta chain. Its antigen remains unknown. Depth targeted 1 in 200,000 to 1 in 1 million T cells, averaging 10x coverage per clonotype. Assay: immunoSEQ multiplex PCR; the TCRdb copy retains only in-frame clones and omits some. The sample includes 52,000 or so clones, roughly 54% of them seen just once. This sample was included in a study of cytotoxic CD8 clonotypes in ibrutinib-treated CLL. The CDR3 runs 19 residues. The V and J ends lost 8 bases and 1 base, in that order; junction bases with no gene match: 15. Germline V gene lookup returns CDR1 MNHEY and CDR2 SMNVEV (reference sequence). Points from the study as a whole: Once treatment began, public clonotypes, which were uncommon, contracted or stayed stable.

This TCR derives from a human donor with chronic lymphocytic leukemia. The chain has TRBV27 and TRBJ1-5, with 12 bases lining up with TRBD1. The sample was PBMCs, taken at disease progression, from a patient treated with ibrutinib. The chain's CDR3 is CASGRRPGQGAWSNQPQHF. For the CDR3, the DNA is TGTGCCAGCGGAAGAAGACCGGGACAGGGGGCTTGGAGCAATCAGCCCCAGCATTTT.